Below are 10 T cell receptor beta chains sequenced from a single sample in a study of T cell repertoires in ileal Crohn's disease. Here immunoSEQ multiplex PCR was the method, and the copy in TCRdb shows in-frame clones only, minus some. The sample shows 5,500 or so clones, 80% to 90% of them seen only once. Specified time point: proximal margin of the surgical specimen (macroscopically non-inflamed). Sequencing was carried out using ileal tissue. The receptors were gathered from an adult with Crohn's disease.

The chain is built from TRBV5-1 and TRBJ1-1; maybe TRBD1 (5 bases). Per the germline V gene, CDR1 is SGHRS and CDR2 is YFSETQ. The CDR3 extends over 14 amino acids. Trimming shortened V by 1 base and J by 1 base, and 8 bases separated the two germline ends. CDR3 in amino acids: CASSLTGQNTEAFF. In DNA form, the CDR3 reads TGCGCCAGCAGCTTGACAGGCCAGAACACTGAAGCTTTCTTT.

The chain is built from TRBV29-1 and TRBJ2-1, with 8 bases that match TRBD2. This CDR3 contains 15 residues. Germline-derived CDR1 and CDR2 are SQVTM and ANQGSEA. V dropped 8 bases and J dropped 0; count of bases not matched to a gene: 9. The CDR3 DNA reads TGCAGCTACTTTGATCGGGAGGGCTCCTACAATGAGCAGTTCTTC. This gives the protein CSYFDREGSYNEQFF.

This chain uses TRBV23-1 with TRBJ1-2; 8 positions agree with TRBD1. TRBV23-1 is sorted into the ORF group, with uncertain function. The CDR3 is 16 amino acids. V was pared by 4 bases and J by 3 bases, with 10 bases of the junction left unmatched. The CDR3 here is CASSLLGAGGYYGYTF. CDR3 coding DNA: TGCGCCAGCAGTCTTCTTGGGGCAGGGGGCTACTATGGCTACACCTTC.

The chain employs TRBV19 and TRBJ1-5; tentative D call: TRBD1 (5 bases). Per germline, CDR1 LNHDA and CDR2 SQIVND (reference sequence). Trimming cost V 1 base and J 9 bases, with 13 bases left between them. CDR3 length: 14 residues. The CDR3 loop reads CASSIARGGGPQHF. CDR3 DNA: TGTGCCAGTAGTATAGCCCGGGGCGGGGGGCCCCAGCATTTT.

This sequence joins TRBV18 and TRBJ1-5, with D possibly being TRBD1 (6 bases). The germline V and J ends were trimmed by 3 bases and 0 bases, with 9 bases remaining between them. The CDR3 length is 15 residues. Germline CDR1 KGHSH, CDR2 LQKENI. The CDR3: CASSPRGLSNQPQHF. DNA of the CDR3: TGTGCCAGCTCACCGCGGGGGCTTAGCAATCAGCCCCAGCATTTT.

This chain uses TRBV15 with TRBJ1-2; 8 bases align to TRBD1. The CDR3 length is 13 residues. The V gene's germline CDR1 is LNHNV and CDR2 YYDKDF (reference sequence). The V gene end was trimmed by 1 base and the J gene end by 7 bases; junction bases not matched to a gene: 2. The CDR3 spells CATSRGQGTGYTF. Written as DNA, the CDR3 is TGTGCCACCAGCAGAGGACAGGGGACTGGCTACACCTTC.

Only one count was recorded for this clone. V and J are TRBV5-8 and TRBJ2-3, with 8 bases that match TRBD1. Per germline, CDR1 SGHTS and CDR2 YDEGEE. The trim removed 1 base at V and 0 bases at J, leaving 7 bases unmatched. CDR3 length: 17 amino acids. DNA of the CDR3: TGTGCCAGCAGCTTGTTCTCGACAGGGGCTAGCACAGATACGCAGTATTTT. Amino acid sequence: CASSLFSTGASTDTQYF.

The rearrangement joins TRBV5-1 to TRBJ2-5, with unresolved D. The germline CDR1 and CDR2 sequences are SGHRS and YFSETQ. The CDR3 length is 12 residues. Trimming removed 1 base from V and 0 bases from J, with 1 base in between. The CDR3 coding sequence is TGCGCCAGCAGCTTGTACCAAGAGACCCAGTACTTC. Protein sequence: CASSLYQETQYF.

This clone appeared a single time. The CDR3 here is CASGLDTPRQGVDHYGYTF. DNA of the CDR3: TGTGCTAGTGGTTTGGACACCCCAAGACAGGGGGTCGATCATTATGGCTACACCTTC. The V call is TRBV12-5, the J call TRBJ1-2; 9 bases fit TRBD1. The CDR3 is 19 residues long. V shed 1 base, J shed 5 bases, and the junction held 17 bases outside the gene matches. The germline V gene encodes CDR1 LGHNT and CDR2 FRNRAP.

V is TRBV18 and J is TRBJ2-1, with 9 bases identical to TRBD2. CDR1 is KGHSH, CDR2 LQKENI, per germline. V was pared by 3 bases and J by 5 bases, with 5 bases of the junction left unmatched. The CDR3 has 15 residues. The CDR3 DNA sequence: TGTGCCAGCTCACCTAGACTAGCGGACCACAATGAGCAGTTCTTC. Translation: CASSPRLADHNEQFF.